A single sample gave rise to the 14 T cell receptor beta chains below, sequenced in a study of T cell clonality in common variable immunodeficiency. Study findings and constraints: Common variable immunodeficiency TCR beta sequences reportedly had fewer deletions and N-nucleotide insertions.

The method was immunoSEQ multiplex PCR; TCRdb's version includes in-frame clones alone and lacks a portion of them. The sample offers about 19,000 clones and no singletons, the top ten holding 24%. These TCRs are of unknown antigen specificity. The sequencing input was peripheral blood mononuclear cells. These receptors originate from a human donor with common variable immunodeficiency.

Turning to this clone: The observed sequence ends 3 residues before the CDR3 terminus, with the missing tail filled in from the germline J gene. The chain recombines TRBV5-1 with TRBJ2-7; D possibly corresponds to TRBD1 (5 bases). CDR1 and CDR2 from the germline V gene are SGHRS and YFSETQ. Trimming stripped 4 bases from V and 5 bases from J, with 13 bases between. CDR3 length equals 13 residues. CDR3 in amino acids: CASSVQGSDEQYF. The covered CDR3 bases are TGCGCCAGCAGCGTCCAGGGTTCTGACGAG.

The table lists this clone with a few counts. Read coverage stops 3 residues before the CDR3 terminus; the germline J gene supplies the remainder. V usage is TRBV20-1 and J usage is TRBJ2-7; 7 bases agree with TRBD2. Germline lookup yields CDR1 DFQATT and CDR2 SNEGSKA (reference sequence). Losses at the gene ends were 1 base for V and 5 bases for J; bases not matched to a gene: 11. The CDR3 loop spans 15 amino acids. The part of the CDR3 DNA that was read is TGCAGTGCTAGAGCACTAGCGTTGGCCAAAAACGAG. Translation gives CSARALALAKNE. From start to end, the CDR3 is CSARALALAKNEQYF.

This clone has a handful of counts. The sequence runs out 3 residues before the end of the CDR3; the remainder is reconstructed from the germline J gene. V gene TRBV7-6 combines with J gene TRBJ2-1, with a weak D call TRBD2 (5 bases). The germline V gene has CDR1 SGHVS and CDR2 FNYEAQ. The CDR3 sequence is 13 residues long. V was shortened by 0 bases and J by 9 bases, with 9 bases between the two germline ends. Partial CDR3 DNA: TGTGCCAGCAGCTTAGCCCCTAGCAGTGAG. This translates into CASSLAPSSE. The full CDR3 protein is CASSLAPSSEQFF.

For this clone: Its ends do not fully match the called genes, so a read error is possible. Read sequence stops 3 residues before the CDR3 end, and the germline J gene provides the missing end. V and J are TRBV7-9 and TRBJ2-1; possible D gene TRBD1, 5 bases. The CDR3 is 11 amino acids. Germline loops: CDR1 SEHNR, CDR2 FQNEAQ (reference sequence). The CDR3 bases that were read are TGTTCCAGCAGTCAGGGATATGAG. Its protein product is CSSSQGYE. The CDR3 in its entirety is CSSSQGYEQFF. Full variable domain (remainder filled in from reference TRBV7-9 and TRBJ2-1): DTGVSQNPRHKITKRGQNVTFRCDPISEHNRLYWYRQTLGQGPEFLTYFQNEAQLEKSRLLSDRFSAERPKGSFSTLEIQRTEQGDSAMYLCSSSQGYEQFFGPGTRLTVL.

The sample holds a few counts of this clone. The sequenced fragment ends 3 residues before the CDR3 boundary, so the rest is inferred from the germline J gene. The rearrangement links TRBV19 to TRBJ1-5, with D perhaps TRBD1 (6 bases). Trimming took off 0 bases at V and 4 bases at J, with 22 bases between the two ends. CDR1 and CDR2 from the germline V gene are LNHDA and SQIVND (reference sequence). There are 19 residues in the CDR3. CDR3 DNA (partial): TGTGCCAGTAGTATAGACATTACAGGGTCCGGAGCAGATAATCAGCCC. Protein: CASSIDITGSGADNQP. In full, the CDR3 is CASSIDITGSGADNQPQHF.

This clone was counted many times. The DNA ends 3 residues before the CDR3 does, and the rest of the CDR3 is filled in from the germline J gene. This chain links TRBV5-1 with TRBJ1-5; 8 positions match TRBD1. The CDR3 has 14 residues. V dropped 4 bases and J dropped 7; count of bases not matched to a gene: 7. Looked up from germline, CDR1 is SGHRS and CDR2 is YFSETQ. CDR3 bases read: TGCGCCAGCAGCACGACAGGGGAGGACCAGCCC. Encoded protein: CASSTTGEDQP. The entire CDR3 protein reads CASSTTGEDQPQHF.

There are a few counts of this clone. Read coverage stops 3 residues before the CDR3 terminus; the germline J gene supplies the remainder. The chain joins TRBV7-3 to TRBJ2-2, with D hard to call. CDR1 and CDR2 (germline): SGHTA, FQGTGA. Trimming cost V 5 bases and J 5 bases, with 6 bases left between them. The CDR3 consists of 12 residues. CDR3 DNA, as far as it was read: TGTGCCAGCAGCCCCCGGACCGGGGAG. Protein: CASSPRTGE. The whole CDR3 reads CASSPRTGELFF. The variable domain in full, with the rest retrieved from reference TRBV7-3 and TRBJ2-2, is GAGVSQTPSNKVTEKGKYVELRCDPISGHTALYWYRQSLGQGPEFLIYFQGTGAADDSGLPNDRFFAVRPEGSVSTLKIQRTERGDSAVYLCASSPRTGELFFGEGSRLTVL.

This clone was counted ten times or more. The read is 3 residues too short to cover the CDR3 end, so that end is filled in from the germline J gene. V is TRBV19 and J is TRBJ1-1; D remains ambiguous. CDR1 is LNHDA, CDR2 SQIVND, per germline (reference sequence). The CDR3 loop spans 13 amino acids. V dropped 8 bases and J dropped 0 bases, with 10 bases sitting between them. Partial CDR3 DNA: TGTGCCAGTTCGTGGCAGATGAACACTGAA. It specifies CASSWQMNTE. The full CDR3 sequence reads CASSWQMNTEAFF.

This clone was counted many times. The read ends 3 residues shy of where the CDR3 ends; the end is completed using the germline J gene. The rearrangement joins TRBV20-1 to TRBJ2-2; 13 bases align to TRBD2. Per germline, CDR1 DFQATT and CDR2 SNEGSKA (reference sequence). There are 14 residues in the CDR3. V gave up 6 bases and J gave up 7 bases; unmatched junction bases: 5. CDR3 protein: CSATGLAGVGELFF. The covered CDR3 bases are TGCAGTGCGACAGGACTAGCGGGAGTCGGGGAG.

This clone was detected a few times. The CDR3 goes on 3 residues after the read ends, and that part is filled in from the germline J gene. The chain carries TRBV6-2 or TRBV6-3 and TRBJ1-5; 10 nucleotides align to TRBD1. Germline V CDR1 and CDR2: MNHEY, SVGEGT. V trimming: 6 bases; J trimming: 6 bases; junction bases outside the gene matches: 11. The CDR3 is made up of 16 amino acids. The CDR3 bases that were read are TGTGCCAGCAGCAACACTCCGGGACAGGGGTTTCAGCCC. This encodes CASSNTPGQGFQP. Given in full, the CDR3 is CASSNTPGQGFQPQHF.

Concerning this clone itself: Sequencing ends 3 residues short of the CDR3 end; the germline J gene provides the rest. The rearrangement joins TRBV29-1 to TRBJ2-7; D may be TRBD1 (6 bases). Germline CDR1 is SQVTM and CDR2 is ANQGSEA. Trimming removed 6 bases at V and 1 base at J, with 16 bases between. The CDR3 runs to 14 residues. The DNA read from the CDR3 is TGCAGCGTAACCCGGGACACTGCGTCCTACGAG. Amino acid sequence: CSVTRDTASYE. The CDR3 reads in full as CSVTRDTASYEQYF.

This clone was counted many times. Partial CDR3 DNA: TGTGCCAGCAGTGTTATGAGGGAACGGGGTGGC. Its protein is CASSVMRERGG. The whole CDR3 sequence reads CASSVMRERGGYTF. J is TRBJ1-2 and V is TRBV2; D gene ambiguous. The read terminates 3 residues ahead of where the CDR3 ends, so the germline J gene completes it. Germline V CDR1 and CDR2: SNHLY, FYNNEI. V was shortened by 4 bases and J by 7 bases, with 16 bases between the two germline ends. The CDR3 spans 14 residues.

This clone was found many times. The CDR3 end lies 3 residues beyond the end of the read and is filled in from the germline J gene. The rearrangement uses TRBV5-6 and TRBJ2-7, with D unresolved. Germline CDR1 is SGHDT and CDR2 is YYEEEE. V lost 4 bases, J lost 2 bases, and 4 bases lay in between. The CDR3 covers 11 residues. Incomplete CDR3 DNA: TGTGCCAGCAGCCAAACCTACGAG. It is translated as CASSQTYE. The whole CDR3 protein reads CASSQTYEQYF.

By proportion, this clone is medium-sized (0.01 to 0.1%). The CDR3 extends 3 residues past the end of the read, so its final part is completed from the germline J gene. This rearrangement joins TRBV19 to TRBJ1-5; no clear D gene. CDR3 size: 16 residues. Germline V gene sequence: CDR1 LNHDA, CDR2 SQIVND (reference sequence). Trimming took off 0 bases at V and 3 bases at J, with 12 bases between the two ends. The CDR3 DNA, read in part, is TGTGCCAGTAGTATAGATCTATCCGGGTTCAATCAGCCC. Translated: CASSIDLSGFNQP. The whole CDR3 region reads CASSIDLSGFNQPQHF.